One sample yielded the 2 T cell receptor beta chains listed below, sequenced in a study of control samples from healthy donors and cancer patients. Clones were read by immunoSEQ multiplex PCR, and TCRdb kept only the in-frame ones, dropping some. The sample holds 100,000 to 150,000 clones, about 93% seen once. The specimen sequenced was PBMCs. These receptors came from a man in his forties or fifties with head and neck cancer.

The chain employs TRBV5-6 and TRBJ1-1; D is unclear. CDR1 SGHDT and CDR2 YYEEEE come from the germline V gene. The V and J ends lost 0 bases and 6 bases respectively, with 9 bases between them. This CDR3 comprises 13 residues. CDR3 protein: CASSLGRVPEAFF. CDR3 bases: TGTGCCAGCAGCTTGGGGCGGGTCCCTGAAGCTTTCTTT.

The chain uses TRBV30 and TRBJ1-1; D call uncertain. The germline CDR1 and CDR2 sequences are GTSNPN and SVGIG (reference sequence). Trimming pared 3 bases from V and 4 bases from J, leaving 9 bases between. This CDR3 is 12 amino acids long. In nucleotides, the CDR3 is TGTGCCTGGAGGGGGTTGCGCACTGAAGCTTTCTTT. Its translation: CAWRGLRTEAFF.